Listed below are T cell receptor beta chains from one sample, sequenced in a study of T cell responses to AZD1222 COVID-19 vaccine. The table came from immunoSEQ multiplex PCR; TCRdb's copy has only in-frame clones and leaves some out. Of approximately 140,000 clones listed, approximately 95% are singletons. Sequencing used peripheral blood, obtained on day 0 of MenACWY control vaccination. These receptors originate from an adult in good health. Both conserved end residues are part of each CDR3. A D gene is named only where the DNA matches it firmly.

TRBD1 | TRBJ2-7 | 16 | TRBV3-1/TRBV3-2 | TGTGCCAGCAGCCAGGAGTTTGGGACAGGGGATTACGAGCAGTACTTC | CASSQEFGTGDYEQYF
TRBD1 | TRBJ1-2 | 14 | TRBV9 | TGTGCCAGCAGCGCGACAGGGGTCTACTATGGCTACACCTTC | CASSATGVYYGYTF
NA | TRBJ2-3 | 13 | TRBV15 | TGTGCCACCACAACCAGTTTCACAGATACGCAGTATTTT | CATTTSFTDTQYF
NA | TRBJ1-4 | 12 | TRBV12-3/TRBV12-4 | TGTGCCAGCAGTCCCCCAGAAGAAAAACTGTTTTTT | CASSPPEEKLFF
NA | TRBJ1-1 | 14 | TRBV10-3 | TGTGCCATCAGTGTAAACCGGGACGTCGACGGAGCTTTCTTT | CAISVNRDVDGAFF
NA | TRBJ2-2 | 13 | TRBV9 | TGTGCCAGCAGCGTCGCCAACATCGGGGAGCTGTTTTTT | CASSVANIGELFF
NA | TRBJ1-5 | 12 | TRBV6-2/TRBV6-3 | TGTGCCAGCAGTTATTCTGGCCAGCCCCAGCATTTT | CASSYSGQPQHF
NA | TRBJ1-1 | 13 | TRBV5-1 | TGCGCCAGCAGCTTGTGGGATAGGACTGAAGCTTTCTTT | CASSLWDRTEAFF
NA | TRBJ1-1 | 13 | TRBV5-1 | TGCGCCAGCAGCTTGTGGCTAAACACTGAAGCTTTCTTT | CASSLWLNTEAFF
NA | TRBJ2-7 | 12 | TRBV6-2/TRBV6-3 | TGTGCCAGCAGTAGACGTCCTGGGGGGCAGTACTTC | CASSRRPGGQYF
NA | TRBJ1-5 | 17 | TRBV6-6 | TGTGCCAGCAGTCTCAAACCCAATTCAGGGAGCAATCAGCCCCAGCATTTT | CASSLKPNSGSNQPQHF
NA | TRBJ2-3 | 14 | TRBV5-4 | TGTGCCAGCAGCGAGGACACCCGCACAGATACGCAGTATTTT | CASSEDTRTDTQYF
NA | TRBJ1-1 | 14 | TRBV10-2 | TGCGCCAGCAGTGAGAGTATAGCGAACACTGAAGCTTTCTTT | CASSESIANTEAFF
NA | TRBJ1-4 | 14 | TRBV5-1 | TGCGCCAGCAGGGGCTCCGCAACTAATGAAAAACTGTTTTTT | CASRGSATNEKLFF
NA | TRBJ2-5 | 14 | TRBV19 | TGTGCCAGTAGTATAGATCCGGGTAGGGAGACCCAGTACTTC | CASSIDPGRETQYF
NA | TRBJ1-3 | 16 | TRBV11-3 | TGTGCCAGCAGCTGGGGCCCTTCGGGAGACGGAAACACCATATATTTT | CASSWGPSGDGNTIYF